The 6 T cell receptor beta chains reported below all come from one sample, sequenced in a study of cytomegalovirus exposure and HLA in healthy donors (dated 2017 in TCRdb). Library creation used the immunoSEQ multiplex PCR assay. For the multiplex PCR, a mixture combining 60 forward primers for TCR Vbeta segments and 13 reverse primers for TCR Jbeta segments was used. As stored in TCRdb, this immuneACCESS dataset retains in-frame rearrangements with V and J assigned. A fraction of the clones does not appear; measured against another copy, unresolved V genes explain less than half of the discrepancy, and the remainder lacks a known reason. The sample table holds around 150,000 clones, of which approximately 75% were seen once. Clones ranked in the top ten supply roughly 3.7% of the sample. The sequencing sample was made of PBMCs. The source is a man aged 25 to 40 in good health and CMV-seropositive.

The chain links TRBV30 to TRBJ2-3; D might be TRBD2 (5 bases). CDR3 size: 11 residues. Deletions cut 2 bases from V and 5 bases from J, with 5 bases between. Germline lookup yields CDR1 GTSNPN and CDR2 SVGIG (reference sequence). The CDR3 loop is CAWSSGDTQYF. CDR3 coding DNA: TGTGCCTGGAGTAGCGGAGATACGCAGTATTTT.

The gene calls are TRBV6-1 and TRBJ1-5, with TRBD1 matching 8 bases. There are 13 residues in the CDR3. CDR1 MNHNS and CDR2 SASEGT come from the germline V gene. V lost 8 bases to trimming and J lost 7 bases; unmatched junction nucleotides: 7. The CDR3 region is CASLDRGSQPQHF. DNA of the CDR3: TGTGCCAGCCTCGACAGGGGAAGCCAGCCCCAGCATTTT.

This clone was detected a few times. The V and J genes are TRBV28 and TRBJ1-2; 9 nucleotides match TRBD1. V was clipped by 7 bases and J by 2 bases; unmatched bases: 2. CDR1 and CDR2 (germline): MDHEN, SYDVKM. The CDR3 contains 13 residues. The CDR3 DNA follows: TGTGCCAGCAAGACAGGGGGGAACTATGGCTACACCTTC. It is translated as CASKTGGNYGYTF.

Comment on this clone: The CDR3 end shows no conserved phenylalanine or tryptophan, and so a read error is likely. The J gene is TRBJ1-2, the V gene TRBV29-1, with D possibly matching TRBD1 (5 bases). V was clipped by 8 bases and J by 2 bases, with 18 bases between them. The CDR3 has 14 residues. The germline V gene has CDR1 SQVTM and CDR2 ANQGSEA. CDR3 sequence reads: CSSYSSRDNYGYTS. The CDR3 DNA reads as TGCAGCTCGTACAGTTCCAGGGACAACTATGGCTACACCTCC.

The chain combines TRBV7-2 with TRBJ2-2, with 8 bases identical to TRBD1. This CDR3 is 13 amino acids long. The J segment lost 6 bases and the V segment lost 4 bases, leaving 1 base of the junction unmatched. The germline V gene encodes CDR1 SGHTA and CDR2 FQGNSA. CDR3 loop: CASSYRGAGELFF. The CDR3 DNA reads TGTGCCAGCAGCTACAGGGGGGCCGGGGAGCTGTTTTTT.

V is TRBV28 and J is TRBJ2-6, with D uncertain. V was pared by 6 bases and J by 0 bases, with 9 bases between. The CDR3 has 15 amino acids. Germline-derived CDR1 and CDR2 are MDHEN and SYDVKM. The chain's CDR3 is CASSYTHSGANVLTF. The CDR3 bases are TGTGCCAGCAGCTATACCCACTCTGGGGCCAACGTCCTGACTTTC.